Below, one T cell receptor beta chain is given with its context. Treatment-naive patients with stable or active relapsing-remitting disease served as multiple sclerosis controls. This sample stems from a study of CD8 T cells in Susac syndrome. Trimming pared 0 bases from V and 3 bases from J, leaving 7 bases between. Germline CDR1 SGHDT, CDR2 YYEEEE. The CDR3 contains 13 residues. With random hexamers, reverse transcription was performed on about 0.5 to 1 ug of RNA. TCRdb called the immunoSEQ multiplex PCR reads again in MiXCR, with one record for every CDR3 protein. The sample contains about 300,000 distinct CDR3 sequences, approximately 85% of which appear only once.

The sample consisted of CD8+ T cells from PBMCs. The origin of this receptor is a human donor with multiple sclerosis. J is TRBJ2-7 and V is TRBV5-6; a weak D match, TRBD1 (5 bases). CDR3 region: CASSLGTFYEQYF. In DNA form, the CDR3 reads TGTGCCAGCAGCTTGGGGACATTCTACGAGCAGTACTTC.